A few counts support the clone carrying this T cell receptor (beta chain). Antigen specificity is unknown. This sample was taken from a study of OX40 agonist ivuxolimab in advanced cancers. Findings and limits, study-wide: The CD4+ and CD8+ T cells in the blood had expanded clonally by week 6 at 0.1 to 3.0 mg/kg.

J gave up 6 bases and V 7 bases, and 7 bases lay outside the gene matches. The CDR3 sequence is 15 residues long. Germline V lookup: CDR1 LNHDA, CDR2 SQIVND (reference sequence). Produced via immunoSEQ multiplex PCR; TCRdb's table is partial and in-frame only. The table records approximately 90,000 clones, about 90% of them present only once. The TCR was taken from an adult with an advanced solid tumor such as melanoma, head and neck, liver or kidney cancer. The sequenced sample was CD4+ or CD8+ T cells sorted from blood, obtained in a trial of the OX40 agonist ivuxolimab. The V call is TRBV19, the J call TRBJ2-1, with 12 bases matching TRBD1. The CDR3 DNA reads TGTGCCAGTATCTCCCGGGACAGGGGGCGCAATGAGCAGTTCTTC. This translates into CASISRDRGRNEQFF.